The 19 T cell receptor beta chains below all came from one sample that was sequenced in a study of blood T cells in healthy people across ages. With a J-beta primer mix and a sample-barcoded 5' primer, a second PCR ran roughly 6 to 11 cycles. Each CDR3 protein is one row after TCRdb ran MiXCR on the 5' RACE reads. Of about 830,000 distinct CDR3 sequences in the sample, 62% were seen once. Input material: blood. These receptors were obtained from a man between 25 and 39 years old in good health.

This rearrangement joins TRBV29-1 to TRBJ2-7; D may be TRBD1 (6 bases). Germline lookup yields CDR1 SQVTM and CDR2 ANQGSEA. The CDR3 is 16 residues long. V lost 6 bases and J 0 bases, leaving 21 bases between the germline ends. The CDR3 region has the DNA TGCAGCGTAGAGGGGGTCGTGGGGGAGAGCTCCTACGAGCAGTACTTC. This encodes CSVEGVVGESSYEQYF.

V usage is TRBV29-1 and J usage is TRBJ1-5; TRBD1 aligns across 12 bases. J gave up 9 bases and V 6 bases, and 12 bases lay outside the gene matches. The CDR3 spans 15 residues. Germline V CDR1 and CDR2: SQVTM, ANQGSEA. The CDR3 reads CSVGTGTGGDRPQHF. The DNA of the CDR3 is TGCAGCGTAGGCACCGGGACAGGGGGCGATCGGCCCCAGCATTTT.

V gene TRBV10-3 combines with J gene TRBJ2-5; TRBD1 aligns across 7 bases. This CDR3 is 14 amino acids long. Germline CDR1 and CDR2: ENHRY and SYGVKD. V was pared by 6 bases and J by 4 bases, with 8 bases of the junction left unmatched. The CDR3 spells CAIRTGLGAETQYF. CDR3 DNA sequence: TGTGCCATCAGGACAGGGTTGGGGGCAGAGACCCAGTACTTC.

This rearrangement joins TRBV2 to TRBJ2-4; TRBD1 matches at 7 bases. The germline V gene encodes CDR1 SNHLY and CDR2 FYNNEI. V lost 6 bases to trimming and J lost 0 bases; unmatched junction nucleotides: 5. This CDR3 is 15 amino acids long. The CDR3 is CASRRTGSAKNIQYF. DNA of the CDR3: TGTGCCAGCAGACGGACAGGTTCAGCCAAAAACATTCAGTACTTC.

The rearrangement joins TRBV7-9 to TRBJ2-1; 7 nucleotides match TRBD1. This CDR3 has 16 residues. The V and J ends lost 4 bases and 0 bases, in that order; junction bases with no gene match: 6. CDR1 SEHNR and CDR2 FQNEAQ come from the germline V gene (reference sequence). CDR3 residues: CASSSQGPLSYNEQFF. The CDR3 coding sequence is TGTGCCAGCAGCTCACAGGGGCCCCTCTCCTACAATGAGCAGTTCTTC.

The V gene is TRBV18, the J gene TRBJ2-7; weak D call: TRBD1 (6 bases). This CDR3 has 13 amino acids. The germline gives CDR1 KGHSH, CDR2 LQKENI. Between the trimmed V and J ends, which lost 5 bases and 4 bases, there was a span of 12 bases. CDR3 loop: CASSDRSGYEQYF. CDR3 in DNA: TGTGCCAGCTCAGACAGGTCTGGATACGAGCAGTACTTC.

This clonotype was recorded once. The rearrangement joins TRBV27 to TRBJ1-5; no firm D call. V lost 6 bases to trimming and J lost 3 bases, with 12 bases between them. The CDR3 totals 14 residues. Germline V gene sequence: CDR1 MNHEY, CDR2 SMNVEV (reference sequence). In DNA form, the CDR3 reads TGTGCCAGCAGGAACACCTTTTACAATCAGCCCCAGCATTTT. Its protein is CASRNTFYNQPQHF.

This chain joins TRBV12-3 or TRBV12-4 and TRBJ2-7; a possible D gene is TRBD1 (7 bases). V was pared by 6 bases and J by 4 bases, with 19 bases between. The CDR3 is 15 residues long. Written as DNA, the CDR3 is TGTGCCAGCAGCCATGGGGGGACAGACCCGTACGAGCAGTACTTC. Amino acids: CASSHGGTDPYEQYF.

Ten or more counts support this clonotype. The chain recombines TRBV10-3 with TRBJ1-6; 10 bases agree with TRBD1. V shed 6 bases, J shed 8 bases, and the junction held 7 bases outside the gene matches. CDR3 length equals 15 residues. Germline-derived CDR1 and CDR2 are ENHRY and SYGVKD. CDR3 sequence: CAIRVGTGDYSPLHF. The CDR3 DNA reads TGTGCCATCAGAGTGGGGACAGGGGATTATTCACCCCTCCACTTT.

The genes are TRBV29-1 and TRBJ2-7, with TRBD1 as a possible D gene (7 bases). The CDR3 has 12 residues. Germline-derived CDR1 and CDR2 are SQVTM and ANQGSEA. V gave up 3 bases and J gave up 7 bases, with 13 bases separating them. CDR3 protein: CSVDFQGGEQYF. As DNA, the CDR3 is TGCAGCGTTGACTTCCAGGGGGGTGAGCAGTACTTC.

Only a few counts were recorded for this clonotype. The chain couples TRBV11-2 to TRBJ2-2; no clear D. The CDR3 is 13 amino acids. V lost 4 bases and J 7 bases, leaving 10 bases between the germline ends. Germline CDR1 SGHAT, CDR2 FQNNGV. The CDR3 sequence is CASSSLEVGELFF. CDR3 nucleotide sequence: TGTGCCAGCAGCTCTCTAGAGGTCGGGGAGCTGTTTTTT.

This clonotype has only a few counts. The chain joins TRBV5-1 to TRBJ2-5; tentatively, D is TRBD1 or TRBD2 (5 bases each). Trimming removed 0 bases from V and 4 bases from J, with 13 bases in between. From germline, CDR1 is SGHRS and CDR2 YFSETQ. The length of the CDR3 is 15 residues. CDR3 sequence reads: CASSLGDRPTETQYF. Here the CDR3 DNA reads TGCGCCAGCAGCTTGGGGGACCGGCCAACAGAGACCCAGTACTTC. The complete variable domain, with remaining parts taken from reference TRBV5-1 and TRBJ2-5, reads KAGVTQTPRYLIKTRGQQVTLSCSPISGHRSVSWYQQTPGQGLQFLFEYFSETQRNKGNFPGRFSGRQFSNSRSEMNVSTLELGDSALYLCASSLGDRPTETQYFGPGTRLLVL.

In its sample, this clonotype was seen a few times. The chain carries TRBV29-1 and TRBJ2-3; TRBD1 might be the D (5 bases). Germline CDR1 is SQVTM and CDR2 is ANQGSEA. V shed 0 bases and J shed 6 bases, with 10 bases lying between them. The CDR3 runs to 13 residues. CDR3 sequence (DNA): TGCAGCGTTGAAGATCAGGGTGCGGATACGCAGTATTTT. Translating it yields CSVEDQGADTQYF.

This clonotype showed up just a few times. The CDR3 spells CASSQDSGSYEQYF. The CDR3 DNA follows: TGTGCCAGCAGCCAGGACAGCGGTTCCTACGAGCAGTACTTC. The chain combines TRBV7-6 with TRBJ2-7, with D perhaps TRBD1 (6 bases). Per germline, CDR1 SGHVS and CDR2 FNYEAQ. The CDR3 loop spans 14 amino acids. The V end was cut by 5 bases, the J end by 1 base, with 12 bases between.

Turning to this clonotype: Sequence at one end of the junction differs from germline and may be a read error. The chain joins TRBV11-1 to TRBJ2-5; 8 bases match TRBD2. This CDR3 region has 14 residues. Per germline, CDR1 SGHAT and CDR2 FQDESV (reference sequence). The CDR3 nucleotides read TGTGCCCGCAGTGATCAACGGGGGGGAGTTGAGCAGTACTTC. As protein: CARSDQRGGVEQYF. The full variable domain, in which reference TRBV11-1 and TRBJ2-5 provide the parts outside the CDR3, is EAEVAQSPRYKITEKSQAVAFWCDPISGHATLYWYRQILGQGPELLVQFQDESVVDDSQLPKDRFSAERLKGVDSTLKIQPAELGDSAMYLCARSDQRGGVEQYFGPGTRLLVL.

This chain connects TRBV7-2 to TRBJ2-5; 7 bases fit TRBD1. V shed 0 bases and J 5 bases; nucleotides not matched to a gene: 3. This CDR3 comprises 14 residues. From germline, CDR1 is SGHTA and CDR2 FQGNSA. The CDR3 loop is CASSLADRVETQYF. CDR3 nucleotides: TGTGCCAGCAGCTTAGCAGACAGGGTGGAGACCCAGTACTTC.

This chain links TRBV2 with TRBJ2-2; tentative D call: TRBD2 (6 bases). Per the germline V gene, CDR1 is SNHLY and CDR2 is FYNNEI. Trimming stripped 6 bases from V and 3 bases from J, with 26 bases between. The CDR3 sequence is 19 residues long. CDR3 in amino acids: CASRGKGPGEASDTGELFF. Here the CDR3 DNA reads TGTGCCAGCAGGGGTAAGGGGCCGGGTGAGGCTAGCGACACCGGGGAGCTGTTTTTT.

The chain couples TRBV28 to TRBJ2-2; 13 nucleotides match TRBD2. Per germline, CDR1 MDHEN and CDR2 SYDVKM. The CDR3 is made up of 17 amino acids. V was pared by 1 base and J by 7 bases, with 6 bases of the junction left unmatched. The CDR3 is CASSLYGLAGAIGELFF. As DNA, the CDR3 is TGTGCCAGCAGTTTATACGGACTAGCGGGGGCGATCGGGGAGCTGTTTTTT.

This chain joins TRBV5-1 and TRBJ1-2, with 9 bases lining up with TRBD1. The CDR3 loop spans 15 amino acids. CDR1 is SGHRS and CDR2 is YFSETQ in the germline V gene. J was trimmed by 8 bases and V by 0 bases; bases with no gene match: 8. In nucleotides, the CDR3 is TGCGCCAGCAGCTTGGACGGGACAGGGAGCGGAGGCTACACCTTC. This gives the protein CASSLDGTGSGGYTF.